The present T cell receptor beta chain was sequenced within a study of blood T cell repertoires in COVID-19. Whole-study context: PBMCs, B-cell-depleted T cells, or T cells were the source of the cDNA or gDNA that made up the material.

Patients in Seattle were enrolled during active infection, then followed longitudinally. The protocol was immunoSEQ multiplex PCR, while the TCRdb copy is restricted to in-frame clones and leaves out a portion. Among about 430,000 clones listed, around 90% were seen once. Germline assignment: CDR1 SGHRS and CDR2 YFSETQ. V dropped 0 bases and J dropped 0 bases, with 7 bases sitting between them. The CDR3 has 15 residues. This receptor was obtained from a young man with COVID-19, enrolled during active disease. The chain combines TRBV5-1 with TRBJ2-1; D gene ambiguous. The source material was peripheral blood. The CDR3 loop is CASSLALSSYNEQFF. CDR3 bases: TGCGCCAGCAGCTTGGCTCTTAGCTCCTACAATGAGCAGTTCTTC.